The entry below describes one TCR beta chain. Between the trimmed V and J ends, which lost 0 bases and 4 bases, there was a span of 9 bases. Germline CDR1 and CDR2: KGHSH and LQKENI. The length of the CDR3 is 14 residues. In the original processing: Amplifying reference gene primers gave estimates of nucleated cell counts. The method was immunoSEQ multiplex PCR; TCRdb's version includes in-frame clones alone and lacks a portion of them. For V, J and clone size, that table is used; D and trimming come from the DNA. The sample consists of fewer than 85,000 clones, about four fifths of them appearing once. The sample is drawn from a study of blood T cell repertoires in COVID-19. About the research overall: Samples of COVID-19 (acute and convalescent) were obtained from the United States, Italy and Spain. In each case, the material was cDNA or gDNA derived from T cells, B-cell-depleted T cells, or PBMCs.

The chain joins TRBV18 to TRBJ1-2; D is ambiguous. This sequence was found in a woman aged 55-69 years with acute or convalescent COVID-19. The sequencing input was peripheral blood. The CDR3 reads CASSPPERSYGYTF. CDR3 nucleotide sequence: TGTGCCAGCTCACCACCGGAAAGGAGCTATGGCTACACCTTC. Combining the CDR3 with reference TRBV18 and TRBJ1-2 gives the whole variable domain NAGVMQNPRHLVRRRGQEARLRCSPMKGHSHVYWYRQLPEEGLKFMVYLQKENIIDESGMPKERFSAEFPKEGPSILRIQQVVRGDSAAYFCASSPPERSYGYTFGSGTRLTVV.